These 22 T cell receptor beta chains were sequenced from one sample in a study of CD4 T cells in relation to SARS-CoV-2 and coronaviruses. Antigens for these TCRs are unknown. Measured with immunoSEQ multiplex PCR; TCRdb has only the in-frame clones, and not every one. The sample yields about 20,000 clones, roughly 80% seen once. The unexposed donors gave CD4+ T cells in 2011-2018, prior to COVID-19. After approximately ten days of culture, CD4+ T cells were isolated. The sample taken for sequencing was CD4+ T cells from PBMCs, cultured in vitro. Source of these receptors: a human donor in good health.

DNA of the CDR3: TGTGCCAGCAGTGTGGTTTGGGGCGAAACTGAAGCTTTCTTT. The encoded protein is CASSVVWGETEAFF. The V gene is TRBV25-1, the J gene TRBJ1-1, with a tentative D call TRBD1 (5 bases). CDR3 length equals 14 residues. The germline V gene has CDR1 MGHDK and CDR2 SYGVNS. V was pared by 4 bases and J by 5 bases, with 14 bases between.

The V gene is TRBV27, the J gene TRBJ2-3; D is undetermined. CDR3 size: 12 residues. Germline-derived CDR1 and CDR2 are MNHEY and SMNVEV (reference sequence). The V gene lost 5 bases and the J gene lost 0 bases, with 3 bases spanning the gap. The chain's CDR3 is CASSPSTDTQYF. CDR3 DNA: TGTGCCAGCAGTCCGAGCACAGATACGCAGTATTTT.

J is TRBJ1-3 and V is TRBV30; unclear D gene. This CDR3 is 16 amino acids long. V lost 0 bases to trimming and J lost 0 bases, with 12 bases between them. Germline lookup yields CDR1 GTSNPN and CDR2 SVGIG (reference sequence). The CDR3 protein is CAWSVLNGYSGNTIYF. For the CDR3, the DNA is TGTGCCTGGAGTGTACTTAATGGTTACTCTGGAAACACCATATATTTT.

The V call is TRBV6-5, the J call TRBJ2-7; TRBD1 is a possible D gene (6 bases). V dropped 7 bases and J dropped 0 bases, with 16 bases sitting between them. Germline CDR1 and CDR2: MNHEY and SVGAGI. There are 15 residues in the CDR3. In DNA form, the CDR3 reads TGTGCCAGCAATCCCGGGACATCAAGCTCCTACGAGCAGTACTTC. Residues: CASNPGTSSSYEQYF.

The chain is built from TRBV18 and TRBJ1-2; 10 bases align to TRBD1. The length of the CDR3 is 15 residues. The ends lost 3 bases at V and 2 bases at J; junction bases unmatched: 3. CDR1 and CDR2 from the germline V gene are KGHSH and LQKENI. For the CDR3, the DNA is TGTGCCAGCTCACCGGGACAGGGGACAAACTATGGCTACACCTTC. Translation: CASSPGQGTNYGYTF.

This chain uses TRBV19 with TRBJ2-5, with 10 bases that match TRBD2. The trim removed 6 bases at V and 5 bases at J, leaving 12 bases unmatched. The CDR3 has 16 amino acids. From germline, CDR1 is LNHDA and CDR2 SQIVND (reference sequence). This chain's CDR3 is CASSDTRAGGRETQYF. DNA of the CDR3: TGTGCCAGTAGCGATACCCGAGCGGGAGGGCGGGAGACCCAGTACTTC.

In this sample, this clone turned up a few times. The chain has TRBV19 and TRBJ2-1; 8 positions agree with TRBD1. With 5 bases clipped from V and 5 bases from J, the junction kept 8 bases outside the gene matches. CDR1 LNHDA and CDR2 SQIVND come from the germline V gene (reference sequence). The CDR3 sequence is 15 residues long. The CDR3 coding sequence is TGTGCCAGTAGTCCGAAGGACAGGGTGCACAATGAGCAGTTCTTC. This gives the protein CASSPKDRVHNEQFF. The full variable domain, with the rest looked up from reference TRBV19 and TRBJ2-1, is DGGITQSPKYLFRKEGQNVTLSCEQNLNHDAMYWYRQDPGQGLRLIYYSQIVNDFQKGDIAEGYSVSREKKESFPLTVTSAQKNPTAFYLCASSPKDRVHNEQFFGPGTRLTVL.

The chain employs TRBV10-1 and TRBJ2-3, with 10 nucleotides matching TRBD2. Looked up from germline, CDR1 is WNHNN and CDR2 is SYGVQD (reference sequence). This CDR3 is 16 amino acids long. Trimming cost V 6 bases and J 0 bases; bases outside gene matches: 6. CDR3 region: CASSLGLAASTDTQYF. The CDR3 coding sequence is TGCGCCAGCAGCCTTGGACTAGCGGCTAGCACAGATACGCAGTATTTT.

The chain links TRBV4-1 to TRBJ1-2; maybe TRBD1 (5 bases). Germline loops: CDR1 MGHRA, CDR2 YSYEKL. V was shortened by 4 bases and J by 4 bases, with 10 bases between the two germline ends. The CDR3 has 13 amino acids. The CDR3 reads CASSPPDTYGYTF. The CDR3 bases are TGCGCCAGCAGCCCCCCGGACACCTATGGCTACACCTTC.

J is TRBJ1-5 and V is TRBV27; D is perhaps TRBD1 (5 bases). The CDR3 has 15 residues. V lost 5 bases and J 2 bases, leaving 13 bases between the germline ends. Per germline, CDR1 MNHEY and CDR2 SMNVEV (reference sequence). As DNA, the CDR3 is TGTGCCAGCAGTCCGACGGGACTCGGCAATCAGCCCCAGCATTTT. Protein product: CASSPTGLGNQPQHF.

This clone was detected only a few times. This rearrangement joins TRBV5-1 to TRBJ2-7, with 9 positions matching TRBD2. Germline-derived CDR1 and CDR2 are SGHRS and YFSETQ. V was pared by 4 bases and J by 3 bases, with 17 bases of the junction left unmatched. The CDR3 runs to 18 residues. CDR3 nucleotide sequence: TGCGCCAGCAGCCAGGGAGGCTGGAGGAGCGGGGGGATCTACGAGCAGTACTTC. Translating gives CASSQGGWRSGGIYEQYF.

The CDR3 DNA reads TGTGCCAGCAGCTTAGGTGGGACAGGATCATATAATTCACCCCTCCACTTT. Protein: CASSLGGTGSYNSPLHF. The J gene is TRBJ1-6, the V gene TRBV7-9, with 8 bases aligning to TRBD1. Trimming cost V 1 base and J 4 bases; bases outside gene matches: 6. Germline values: CDR1 SEHNR, CDR2 FQNEAQ (reference sequence). The CDR3 length is 17 residues.

The rearrangement uses TRBV18 and TRBJ2-7; tentatively, D is TRBD2 (6 bases). Germline-derived CDR1 and CDR2 are KGHSH and LQKENI. V lost 3 bases and J 2 bases, leaving 20 bases between the germline ends. This CDR3 is 17 amino acids long. In nucleotides, the CDR3 is TGTGCCAGCTCACCTGGGGGTGGTGGAGGGCGCCCCTACGAGCAGTACTTC. It yields the protein CASSPGGGGGRPYEQYF. Full variable domain (rest looked up from reference TRBV18 and TRBJ2-7): NAGVMQNPRHLVRRRGQEARLRCSPMKGHSHVYWYRQLPEEGLKFMVYLQKENIIDESGMPKERFSAEFPKEGPSILRIQQVVRGDSAAYFCASSPGGGGGRPYEQYFGPGTRLTVT.

The rearrangement links TRBV27 to TRBJ1-2; weak D call: TRBD1 (6 bases). The CDR3 is 15 residues long. Trimming removed 6 bases from V and 4 bases from J, with 18 bases in between. Per the germline V gene, CDR1 is MNHEY and CDR2 is SMNVEV (reference sequence). The CDR3 region has the DNA TGTGCCAGCAGCCATGACAGGACATCTCGCTATGGCTACACCTTC. Encoded protein: CASSHDRTSRYGYTF.

The chain joins TRBV27 to TRBJ2-1; D gene unclear. From germline, CDR1 is MNHEY and CDR2 SMNVEV (reference sequence). There are 13 residues in the CDR3. V was clipped by 6 bases and J by 5 bases, with 11 bases between them. The chain's CDR3 is CASRPTYHNEQFF. The CDR3, as DNA: TGTGCCAGCAGACCCACCTACCACAATGAGCAGTTCTTC.

This clone was counted once. The chain recombines TRBV5-1 with TRBJ2-2, with 15 bases matching TRBD2. CDR1 is SGHRS, CDR2 YFSETQ, per germline. J lost 7 bases, V lost 4 bases, and 5 bases had no gene match. The CDR3 extends over 16 amino acids. CDR3 protein: CASSPGLAGGDGELFF. Written as DNA, the CDR3 is TGCGCCAGCAGCCCTGGACTAGCGGGAGGGGACGGGGAGCTGTTTTTT.

A few counts support this clone. The genes are TRBV18 and TRBJ2-1; a possible D gene is TRBD2 (6 bases). Trimming removed 6 bases at V and 5 bases at J, with 14 bases between. This CDR3 comprises 14 residues. The germline gives CDR1 KGHSH, CDR2 LQKENI. CDR3 region: CASSSGTLDNEQFF. CDR3 DNA: TGTGCCAGCTCCTCAGGGACTTTAGACAATGAGCAGTTCTTC.

This clone was recorded once. This rearrangement joins TRBV2 to TRBJ2-7; the D is unclear. V gave up 3 bases and J gave up 2 bases, with 20 bases separating them. Germline loops: CDR1 SNHLY, CDR2 FYNNEI. The length of the CDR3 is 17 residues. CDR3 sequence (DNA): TGTGCCAGCAGTGAGCTCCCCGTGAAAGGATTCCCCTACGAGCAGTACTTC. Translating it yields CASSELPVKGFPYEQYF.

The chain is built from TRBV18 and TRBJ2-3; D gene ambiguous. The CDR3 length is 14 residues. Trimming stripped 4 bases from V and 2 bases from J, with 10 bases between. Germline CDR1 reads KGHSH; CDR2 reads LQKENI. CDR3: CASSLSPYTDTQYF. The CDR3 DNA reads as TGTGCCAGCTCACTATCCCCCTACACAGATACGCAGTATTTT.

This clone was detected once. J is TRBJ2-1 and V is TRBV10-3; D is possibly TRBD2 (5 bases). V lost 7 bases to trimming and J lost 6 bases, with 16 bases between them. CDR3 size: 14 residues. CDR1 ENHRY and CDR2 SYGVKD come from the germline V gene. CDR3 in amino acids: CAIKGETGINEQFF. As DNA, the CDR3 is TGTGCCATCAAGGGAGAGACGGGTATCAATGAGCAGTTCTTC.

The V call is TRBV19, the J call TRBJ2-3; D is unresolved. The germline CDR1 and CDR2 sequences are LNHDA and SQIVND (reference sequence). V was pared by 6 bases and J by 0 bases, with 13 bases between. This CDR3 has 15 residues. The CDR3 spells CASRLKRTSTDTQYF. CDR3 DNA: TGTGCCAGTAGGCTAAAACGGACGAGCACAGATACGCAGTATTTT.

In nucleotides, the CDR3 is TGTGCCAGCTCGGTATCCGGGACAGCCCCCATAGGGCAGTTCTTC. Its translation: CASSVSGTAPIGQFF. The genes are TRBV18 and TRBJ2-1; TRBD1 matches at 7 bases. Germline CDR1 reads KGHSH; CDR2 reads LQKENI. J lost 12 bases, V lost 6 bases, and 17 bases had no gene match. This CDR3 comprises 15 residues.